The next 11 T cell receptor beta chains were all read from a single sample in a study of cytomegalovirus exposure and HLA in healthy donors. The PCR contained 60 Vbeta and 13 Jbeta primers. Some clones are missing from TCRdb's copy, which holds only in-frame ones; the method was immunoSEQ multiplex PCR. The table includes tens of thousands of clones, around four fifths detected once. The sequenced sample was PBMCs. These receptors were obtained from a male donor in good health and CMV-seropositive.

The rearrangement joins TRBV28 to TRBJ2-7; 7 bases match TRBD1. Germline assignment: CDR1 MDHEN and CDR2 SYDVKM. The CDR3 runs 14 residues. V shed 2 bases, J shed 4 bases, and the junction held 5 bases outside the gene matches. DNA for the CDR3: TGTGCCAGCAGTTTAACGGGACAGACTTACGAGCAGTACTTC. Translation: CASSLTGQTYEQYF.

V gene TRBV5-5 combines with J gene TRBJ1-3; the D gene is possibly TRBD1 (5 bases). The CDR3 extends over 19 amino acids. V was trimmed by 2 bases and J by 3 bases, leaving 24 bases between them. Germline V CDR1 and CDR2: SGHKS, YYEKEE (reference sequence). The CDR3 DNA follows: TGTGCCAGCAGCTTCAGGGTTTCCCGACAAGCGCTCGGTGGAAACACCATATATTTT. It codes for CASSFRVSRQALGGNTIYF.

The genes are TRBV28 and TRBJ1-5, with 10 bases lining up with TRBD1. There are 15 residues in the CDR3. Germline V gives CDR1 MDHEN, CDR2 SYDVKM. The junction had 8 bases not matched to a gene; V was cut back by 6 bases and J by 6 bases. For the CDR3, the DNA is TGTGCCAGCAGCCCCCAAGGACAGGGGGGTCAGCCCCAGCATTTT. It codes for CASSPQGQGGQPQHF.

V usage is TRBV19 and J usage is TRBJ2-5, with 10 bases lining up with TRBD1. There are 14 residues in the CDR3. Germline CDR1 is LNHDA and CDR2 is SQIVND (reference sequence). With 6 bases clipped from V and 4 bases from J, the junction kept 5 bases outside the gene matches. CDR3 amino acids: CASRDGQGGETQYF. For the CDR3, the DNA is TGTGCCAGTAGGGACGGACAGGGGGGAGAGACCCAGTACTTC.

The J gene is TRBJ1-1, the V gene TRBV29-1, with D possibly TRBD1 on 5 matching bases. Germline V lookup: CDR1 SQVTM, CDR2 ANQGSEA. V lost 3 bases to trimming and J lost 0 bases, with 8 bases between them. The CDR3 totals 13 residues. In DNA, the CDR3 is TGCAGCGTTGAGGGGCACCTGAACACTGAAGCTTTCTTT. Its protein product is CSVEGHLNTEAFF.

V is TRBV28 and J is TRBJ1-5; D is unclear. V was cut by 6 bases and J by 1 base, with 10 bases left in between. This CDR3 contains 14 residues. Per germline, CDR1 MDHEN and CDR2 SYDVKM. CDR3 loop: CASSPRFSNQPQHF. As DNA, the CDR3 is TGTGCCAGCAGCCCCCGGTTCAGCAATCAGCCCCAGCATTTT.

This sequence joins TRBV2 and TRBJ1-3; a possible D gene is TRBD1 (6 bases). Germline CDR1 is SNHLY and CDR2 is FYNNEI. Trimming removed 7 bases at V and 4 bases at J, with 14 bases between. The CDR3 length is 14 residues. CDR3 amino acids: CASTGQGYGNTIYF. The CDR3 DNA sequence: TGTGCCAGCACCGGGCAGGGGTACGGAAACACCATATATTTT.

This clone was detected a few times. The chain links TRBV7-9 to TRBJ2-1; TRBD2 matches 8 bases. The length of the CDR3 is 14 residues. Germline CDR1 is SEHNR and CDR2 is FQNEAQ (reference sequence). J lost 8 bases, V lost 7 bases, and 10 bases had no gene match. The CDR3 DNA sequence: TGTGCCAGCACCCCGGGACTAGGAGCGCATGAGCAGTTCTTC. The encoded protein is CASTPGLGAHEQFF.

V is TRBV6-5 and J is TRBJ2-7, with D uncertain. The germline V gene has CDR1 MNHEY and CDR2 SVGAGI. The CDR3 spans 14 residues. V dropped 6 bases and J dropped 9 bases, with 21 bases sitting between them. CDR3 sequence: CASSTAPSLLGQYF. The CDR3, as DNA: TGTGCCAGCAGCACCGCCCCGTCCCTTCTCGGGCAGTACTTC.

The V and J genes are TRBV10-3 and TRBJ1-4, with no clear D. V was clipped by 8 bases and J by 3 bases, with 10 bases between them. CDR1 and CDR2 from the germline V gene are ENHRY and SYGVKD. The CDR3 consists of 13 residues. CDR3 in amino acids: CAIWSGANEKLFF. CDR3 in DNA: TGTGCCATCTGGTCCGGGGCTAATGAAAAACTGTTTTTT.

The chain combines TRBV23-1 with TRBJ2-4; perhaps TRBD1 as D (5 bases). TRBV23-1 is recorded as an ORF, its role being uncertain. The length of the CDR3 is 14 residues. The ends were cut back, 2 bases at V and 4 bases at J, with 9 bases in the middle. DNA of the CDR3: TGCGCCAGCAGTCAAAGACGACAGAAAAACATTCAGTACTTC. Translation gives CASSQRRQKNIQYF.